Listed here are 26 T cell receptor beta chains from one sample, sequenced in a study of glioma-infiltrating T cells after dendritic cell vaccination. Assay used: immunoSEQ multiplex PCR; TCRdb lists only in-frame clones, some missing. The sample contains some 70,000 clones, around 81% of which appear only once. The sample was blood, taken before dendritic cell vaccination. All receptors derive from a human donor with glioblastoma.

Points on this clone: Germline is not matched at one junction end, which may reflect a read error. V usage is TRBV2 and J usage is TRBJ1-1; 8 bases fit TRBD1. The CDR3 has 13 amino acids. Germline-derived CDR1 and CDR2 are SNHLY and FYNNEI. CDR3: CAGRKDREQRAFF. CDR3 sequence (DNA): TGTGCCGGCAGAAAGGACAGGGAGCAGAGAGCTTTCTTT.

The chain combines TRBV5-1 with TRBJ2-1, with 7 bases identical to TRBD1. With V trimmed by 2 bases and J by 4 bases, 9 bases remained unmatched. The CDR3 totals 16 residues. Germline-derived CDR1 and CDR2 are SGHRS and YFSETQ. DNA for the CDR3: TGCGCCAGCAGCTTATTAGGGACAGAAAATTACAATGAGCAGTTCTTC. This gives the protein CASSLLGTENYNEQFF.

The count of this clone is one. The genes are TRBV10-3 and TRBJ1-2; weak D call: TRBD1 (6 bases). The CDR3 sequence is 11 residues long. The V end lost 8 bases, the J end lost 3 bases, and 7 bases lay between the germline ends. The germline V gene has CDR1 ENHRY and CDR2 SYGVKD. The DNA for the CDR3 is TGTGCCATCCGGACAGACTATGGCTACACCTTC. This sequence encodes CAIRTDYGYTF.

The CDR3 reads CASSLSWGKTEAFF. CDR3 sequence (DNA): TGTGCCAGCAGTTTATCCTGGGGCAAGACTGAAGCTTTCTTT. V is TRBV27 and J is TRBJ1-1; a possible D gene is TRBD1 (5 bases). Per germline, CDR1 MNHEY and CDR2 SMNVEV (reference sequence). There are 14 residues in the CDR3. V was cut by 0 bases and J by 5 bases, with 10 bases left in between.

This chain uses TRBV10-3 with TRBJ1-1, with TRBD1 matching 7 bases. CDR3 length: 14 residues. The ends lost 10 bases at V and 1 base at J; junction bases unmatched: 9. Germline V lookup: CDR1 ENHRY, CDR2 SYGVKD. CDR3 coding DNA: TGTGCCAGCCTGTTGGGACAGACGAACACTGAAGCTTTCTTT. It specifies CASLLGQTNTEAFF.

J is TRBJ1-3 and V is TRBV4-2; no definite D call. The CDR3 is made up of 17 amino acids. V dropped 4 bases and J dropped 0 bases, with 16 bases sitting between them. Germline values: CDR1 LGHNA, CDR2 YNFKEQ. The CDR3 loop is CASSPPPGVDSGNTIYF. In DNA, the CDR3 is TGTGCCAGCAGCCCCCCCCCGGGTGTCGACTCTGGAAACACCATATATTTT.

The table lists this clone with a few counts. V gene TRBV29-1 combines with J gene TRBJ2-7; 7 bases match TRBD1. In germline, CDR1 is SQVTM, CDR2 ANQGSEA. The CDR3 spans 13 residues. After removal of 5 bases from V and 6 bases from J, the junction contained 10 bases not matched to a gene. The CDR3, as DNA: TGCAGCGTTTCACGACAGGGTGAAGGCGAGCAGTACTTC. This gives the protein CSVSRQGEGEQYF.

The CDR3 DNA sequence: TGCGCCAGCAGCCACGGGGTCTCCTACAATGAGCAGTTCTTC. This codes for CASSHGVSYNEQFF. This chain links TRBV4-1 with TRBJ2-1; TRBD2 is a possible D gene (5 bases). Trimming shortened V by 3 bases and J by 0 bases, and 6 bases separated the two germline ends. The CDR3 runs to 14 residues. Germline lookup yields CDR1 MGHRA and CDR2 YSYEKL.

Ten or more counts support this clone. The chain has TRBV5-8 and TRBJ1-2; TRBD1 matches 8 bases. V trimming: 2 bases; J trimming: 0 bases; junction bases outside the gene matches: 6. CDR1 and CDR2 (germline): SGHTS, YDEGEE. The CDR3 consists of 16 residues. The CDR3 loop reads CASSFGTGTANYGYTF. The CDR3 nucleotides read TGTGCCAGCAGCTTTGGGACAGGCACCGCTAACTATGGCTACACCTTC.

The chain links TRBV7-9 to TRBJ1-4; D gene unclear. The V end was cut by 6 bases, the J end by 7 bases, with 15 bases between. CDR3 length equals 14 residues. From germline, CDR1 is SEHNR and CDR2 FQNEAQ (reference sequence). CDR3 in amino acids: CASRLGPDTEKLFF. The CDR3 region has the DNA TGTGCCAGCAGACTAGGGCCAGACACTGAAAAACTGTTTTTT.

This chain joins TRBV5-1 and TRBJ1-1; D perhaps matches TRBD1 (6 bases). Trimming took off 1 base at V and 1 base at J, with 11 bases between the two ends. Germline assignment: CDR1 SGHRS and CDR2 YFSETQ. This CDR3 region has 15 residues. The CDR3, as DNA: TGCGCCAGCAGCTTGAAAGGACAGCCGAACACTGAAGCTTTCTTT. Amino acids: CASSLKGQPNTEAFF.

The V call is TRBV6-5, the J call TRBJ1-2; 7 bases align to TRBD1. J gave up 5 bases and V 5 bases, and 8 bases lay outside the gene matches. CDR1 MNHEY and CDR2 SVGAGI come from the germline V gene. The length of the CDR3 is 14 residues. CDR3 bases: TGTGCCAGCAGTAAATACAGGGGAGCATATGGCTACACCTTC. This codes for CASSKYRGAYGYTF.

Note on this clone: Additional DNA sequences in this sample encode the identical CDR3. The V gene is TRBV5-1, the J gene TRBJ1-1; 7 bases match TRBD1. Germline V gene lookup returns CDR1 SGHRS and CDR2 YFSETQ. V was pared by 4 bases and J by 3 bases, with 12 bases of the junction left unmatched. This CDR3 comprises 16 residues. CDR3: CASSRQGVELDTEAFF. CDR3 in DNA: TGCGCCAGCAGCCGTCAGGGGGTAGAACTGGACACTGAAGCTTTCTTT.

The J gene is TRBJ1-2, the V gene TRBV12-2; whether TRBD1, the table's D call, matches the DNA was not checked. TRBV12-2 is assigned pseudogene status. The CDR3 extends over 16 amino acids. The DNA of the CDR3 is TGTGCAAGTCGCTTAGGGGGACAGGGGGCGGACTATGGCTACACCTTC. Translation: CASRLGGQGADYGYTF.

The V gene is TRBV13, the J gene TRBJ1-2; D unclear. The germline gives CDR1 PRHDT, CDR2 FYEKMQ (reference sequence). The V end was cut by 5 bases, the J end by 0 bases, with 16 bases between. The CDR3 runs 16 residues. The CDR3 DNA follows: TGTGCCAGCAGCGACGGAGAGAGACCTACTAACTATGGCTACACCTTC. Residues: CASSDGERPTNYGYTF. Using reference TRBV13 and TRBJ1-2 for the parts outside the CDR3, the full variable domain is AAGVIQSPRHLIKEKRETATLKCYPIPRHDTVYWYQQGPGQDPQFLISFYEKMQSDKGSIPDRFSAQQFSDYHSELNMSSLELGDSALYFCASSDGERPTNYGYTFGSGTRLTVV.

The V call is TRBV2, the J call TRBJ1-2, with no clear D. This CDR3 comprises 14 residues. Per germline, CDR1 SNHLY and CDR2 FYNNEI. Trimming removed 2 bases at V and 3 bases at J, with 10 bases between. CDR3 in DNA: TGTGCCAGCAGTGAATCGAGGCAGTACTATGGCTACACCTTC. Translated: CASSESRQYYGYTF.

This rearrangement joins TRBV29-1 to TRBJ2-1; 10 positions agree with TRBD1. The length of the CDR3 is 13 residues. V shed 7 bases and J 8 bases; nucleotides not matched to a gene: 8. CDR1 SQVTM and CDR2 ANQGSEA come from the germline V gene. The CDR3 is CSAGPGQGYEQFF. Here the CDR3 DNA reads TGCAGCGCCGGACCGGGACAGGGGTATGAGCAGTTCTTC.

The gene calls are TRBV10-3 and TRBJ1-3, with 7 bases aligning to TRBD1. The V and J ends lost 7 bases and 2 bases, in that order; junction bases with no gene match: 5. CDR1 is ENHRY, CDR2 SYGVKD, per germline. The CDR3 runs 14 residues. This CDR3 is CAINRGPPGNTIYF. The CDR3 DNA follows: TGTGCCATCAACAGGGGTCCCCCTGGAAACACCATATATTTT.

V gene TRBV5-8 combines with J gene TRBJ1-5; D call uncertain. The CDR3 has 16 residues. Trimming left V 1 base short and J 4 bases short, with 15 bases between. From germline, CDR1 is SGHTS and CDR2 YDEGEE. The CDR3 bases are TGTGCCAGCAGCTTGCTATGGCCCTCCGGGAATCAGCCCCAGCATTTT. Its protein is CASSLLWPSGNQPQHF.

This chain links TRBV19 with TRBJ2-2; the match to TRBD1 covers 10 bases. V lost 5 bases and J lost 6; bases outside the gene matches: 6. Germline values: CDR1 LNHDA, CDR2 SQIVND (reference sequence). The CDR3 runs 15 residues. In nucleotides, the CDR3 is TGTGCCAGTAGTGCCGGGACAGGGGTCCCCGGGGAGCTGTTTTTT. It translates to CASSAGTGVPGELFF.

This chain connects TRBV12-5 to TRBJ2-7, with TRBD1 identical over 10 bases. The CDR3 runs 15 residues. Germline CDR1 LGHNT, CDR2 FRNRAP. The ends lost 7 bases at V and 2 bases at J; junction bases unmatched: 8. The CDR3 sequence is CASAWGGTGAYEQYF. DNA of the CDR3: TGTGCTAGTGCCTGGGGCGGGACAGGGGCCTACGAGCAGTACTTC.

CDR3 sequence: CASSVTGNYGYTF. In DNA, the CDR3 is TGTGCCAGCAGCGTGACAGGGAACTATGGCTACACCTTC. The V and J genes are TRBV9 and TRBJ1-2; 7 nucleotides agree with TRBD1. This CDR3 contains 13 residues. The J segment lost 2 bases and the V segment lost 2 bases, leaving 0 bases of the junction unmatched. Germline V gene lookup returns CDR1 SGDLS and CDR2 YYNGEE.

The genes are TRBV4-3 and TRBJ2-2; no clear D. V lost 1 base and J 7 bases, leaving 10 bases between the germline ends. Germline CDR1 LGHNA, CDR2 YSLEER. The CDR3 runs 14 residues. The CDR3 nucleotides are TGCGCCAGCAGCCAAGTTAAGAGAGGCGGGGAGCTGTTTTTT. Translation: CASSQVKRGGELFF.

The chain has TRBV2 and TRBJ2-2; 8 bases match TRBD1. V gave up 3 bases and J gave up 3 bases; unmatched junction bases: 3. The CDR3 consists of 15 residues. The germline gives CDR1 SNHLY, CDR2 FYNNEI. The CDR3 region is CASSDQGAYTGELFF. In DNA form, the CDR3 reads TGTGCCAGCAGTGACCAGGGGGCATACACCGGGGAGCTGTTTTTT.

In its sample, this clone was seen once. J is TRBJ1-1 and V is TRBV18, with D perhaps matching TRBD1 (5 bases). The germline V gene encodes CDR1 KGHSH and CDR2 LQKENI. The ends were cut back, 2 bases at V and 4 bases at J, with 17 bases in the middle. The CDR3 has 16 residues. CDR3 nucleotides: TGTGCCAGCTCACCATCTTCGCGGGGGTTTAGCACTGAAGCTTTCTTT. Translating gives CASSPSSRGFSTEAFF.

This clone has just one count. V gene TRBV19 combines with J gene TRBJ2-7; 9 bases are a match to TRBD1. Germline V gives CDR1 LNHDA, CDR2 SQIVND (reference sequence). There are 18 residues in the CDR3. Germline trimming cut 5 bases from V and 5 bases from J; bases unmatched to any gene: 19. The DNA for the CDR3 is TGTGCCAGTAGTTCCCCGGACAGGGGTAGTATTAAGACCCACGAGCAGTACTTC. It codes for CASSSPDRGSIKTHEQYF. Together with reference TRBV19 and TRBJ2-7, the CDR3 gives the full variable domain: DGGITQSPKYLFRKEGQNVTLSCEQNLNHDAMYWYRQDPGQGLRLIYYSQIVNDFQKGDIAEGYSVSREKKESFPLTVTSAQKNPTAFYLCASSSPDRGSIKTHEQYFGPGTRLTVT.